A single T cell receptor (beta chain) is shown here with its context. A junction boundary mismatches the germline segment, possibly from a read error. These data come from a study of blood T cell repertoires in COVID-19. Looking at the study overall: Nucleic acid was either cDNA or gDNA, and it came from T cells, B-cell-depleted T cells, or PBMCs.

Original processing notes: Estimates of nucleated cell counts were drawn from the amplification of reference gene primers. The assay was immunoSEQ multiplex PCR, and TCRdb's table has in-frame clones only and misses some. V, J and clone size are taken as reported in that table, and D and trimming were inferred from the DNA itself. Of around 68,000 clones listed, 89% are singletons. The CDR3 totals 14 residues. Germline CDR1 reads SGHTA; CDR2 reads FQGNSA. Sequenced input: peripheral blood. The chain is built from TRBV7-2 and TRBJ2-1, with TRBD2 matching over 7 bases. The clonotype was recovered from a man in his fifties with active COVID-19. CDR3 bases: TGTGCCAGCAGCCCCCGCCGGGACTACCATGAGCAGTTCTTC. It encodes CASSPRRDYHEQFF.